This T cell receptor beta chain derives from a study of T cell responses to AZD1222 COVID-19 vaccine. About this clone itself: The antigen remains undetermined.

Study results and limitations: Donors were largely white British and mainly female; clonal diversity was possibly underestimated. Reportedly, nearly half the spike-specific TCRs target unmutated variant regions. Dominant at 160-218 and 743-854, vaccine-associated CD4 TCRs also spanned spike.

TCRdb's copy holds only in-frame clones and misses some; the assay was immunoSEQ multiplex PCR. The sample holds over 85,000 clones, roughly 90% seen once. V lost 4 bases and J lost 4, with 15 bases in between. The CDR3 contains 15 residues. Germline V gives CDR1 LNHDA, CDR2 SQIVND (reference sequence). This receptor was obtained from an adult who received the AZD1222 COVID-19 vaccine. Sequenced material: peripheral blood, taken 28 days after the second AZD1222 dose. This chain connects TRBV19 to TRBJ2-3; D possibly corresponds to TRBD1 (6 bases). CDR3 nucleotides: TGTGCCAGTAGTACCCAACAGGGTAACGCAGATACGCAGTATTTT. This encodes CASSTQQGNADTQYF.